The sequence of this T cell receptor (beta chain) was determined in a study of blood T cell repertoires in COVID-19 (dated by TCRdb to between 2020 and 2021). Describing the broader study: The collaborator samples originated in the United States, Italy and Spain and spanned the acute and convalescent phases of COVID-19. The prospective study material was composed of cDNA or gDNA derived from T cells, B-cell-depleted T cells, or PBMCs. Deeply sampled blood TCRbeta repertoires from subjects exposed to, actively infected with, or recovered from COVID-19 were included in the dataset. The repertoires were released in a freely available public database intended as a resource for research on the immune response to SARS-CoV-2. The samples were drawn from two sources: the first 160 participants of the ongoing ImmuneRACE study, and 1,000 to 1,500 subjects contributed by 6 global collaborators. A de-identified subject ID, COVID-19 status, age in years and sex were almost always included in the sample metadata. Where HLA class I and class II types were available, the types were taken from metadata supplied by the sample provider, not from assay-based typing. Broad study findings and their caveats: The quantity of clinical and demographic metadata differed by source and by participant and was supplied without curation.

The immunoSEQ Assay, a bias-controlled multiplex PCR, was used to amplify TCRbeta CDR3 regions from genomic DNA. From the authors' description of their analysis: Within the assay, amplification of reference gene primers was used to estimate how many nucleated cells each sample contained. Sequence reads were collapsed and filtered to measure the absolute abundance of every unique TCRbeta CDR3 rearrangement. For each sample, productive Simpson clonality was calculated by taking the square root of Simpson's diversity index across productive rearrangements. TCRdb mirrors the immuneACCESS table, restricted to in-frame sequences. Some clones are absent from its copies; in checked studies, under half trace to an unresolved V gene, and the reason for the others is unknown. For V, J and clone size, that table is used; D and trimming come from the DNA. In this sample the table shows about 88,000 clones, about nine tenths of which occur a single time. Together, the top ten hold 15% of the sample.

Concerning this clone: There is no known antigen for this receptor. No per-base quality is available; no much larger clone lies one base away.

Collaborating institutions collected whole blood in K2EDTA tubes following their own protocols. Collaborator samples were shipped for TCRbeta analysis as frozen whole blood, isolated PBMCs, or DNA extracted from either sample type. Sequencing was carried out using peripheral blood. The sequence was collected from a male donor with acute or convalescent COVID-19.

The CDR3 protein: CASSLARFAGTNIQYF. The DNA sequence is given as TGCGCCAGCAGCTTGGCCAGGTTTGCAGGGACTAACATTCAGTACTTC. The rearrangement joined TRBV5-1 to TRBJ2-4; perhaps TRBD2 is the D gene, with 6 bases matching. The CDR3, from cysteine to phenylalanine, totals 16 residues. Just the 48-base CDR3 DNA is kept, in frame starting at base 1. A distance of 17 bases separates the germline ends of V and J, which lose 0 bases and 7 bases respectively. Based on the germline V gene, the CDR1 and CDR2 sequences are SGHRS and YFSETQ.